The present T cell receptor beta chain was sequenced within a study of blood T cell repertoires in COVID-19. About the research overall: COVID-19 samples, acute and convalescent, were from the United States, Italy and Spain. From T cells, B-cell-depleted T cells, or PBMCs came the material, which was cDNA or gDNA.

The CDR3 is 12 amino acids. Germline V gene sequence: CDR1 LNHNV, CDR2 YYDKDF (reference sequence). With 8 bases clipped from V and 6 bases from J, the junction kept 4 bases outside the gene matches. Authors' processing steps: Amplification of reference gene primers provided the estimated nucleated cell counts. Some clones are missing from TCRdb's copy, which holds only in-frame ones; the method was immunoSEQ multiplex PCR. D and trimming were read from the DNA, whereas the V and J calls and clone size are those reported in that table. The data contain roughly 700,000 clones, about 90% of them singletons.

The sequenced material came from peripheral blood. The receptor comes from a woman in her late teens or twenties with acute or convalescent COVID-19. The rearrangement uses TRBV15 and TRBJ1-5; TRBD1 matches 7 bases. The CDR3 here is CATRTGGQPQHF. The CDR3 nucleotides are TGTGCCACCCGGACAGGAGGTCAGCCCCAGCATTTT.